A single sample gave rise to the 17 T cell receptor beta chains below, sequenced in a study of Graves' ophthalmopathy and Graves' hyperthyroidism. As the template, RNA transcripts were used to amplify TCR beta CDR3 regions. Second-round multiplex PCR came after a first-round RT-PCR that employed HTBI primers. MiXCR, applied by TCRdb to the multiplex PCR reads, yields one record per CDR3 protein. This table holds about 240,000 distinct CDR3 sequences, around 50% found once. Sequencing used peripheral blood. These TCRs come from an adult man with Graves' ophthalmopathy.

The chain combines TRBV9 with TRBJ1-6, with D unresolved. This CDR3 is built from 12 residues. Germline CDR1 SGDLS, CDR2 YYNGEE. V was pared by 5 bases and J by 7 bases, with 7 bases between. The CDR3 DNA is TGTGCCAGCAGTTACGGCAATTCACCCCTCCACTTT. Amino acid sequence: CASSYGNSPLHF.

Many counts were recorded for this clonotype. In nucleotides, the CDR3 is TGCAGCGTTGAAGAGACAGCGGAAGAGACCCAGTACTTC. This encodes CSVEETAEETQYF. The chain uses TRBV29-1 and TRBJ2-5, with D perhaps assigned TRBD1 or TRBD2 (5 bases each). The germline V gene encodes CDR1 SQVTM and CDR2 ANQGSEA. The V and J ends lost 0 bases and 3 bases respectively, with 8 bases between them. The CDR3 runs to 13 residues.

This clonotype was observed a few times. The J gene is TRBJ2-7, the V gene TRBV7-2, with TRBD2 as a possible D gene (6 bases). Trimming left V 5 bases short and J 7 bases short, with 12 bases between. The germline CDR1 and CDR2 sequences are SGHTA and FQGNSA. The CDR3 spans 12 residues. CDR3 sequence reads: CASSRRAGEQYF. In nucleotides, the CDR3 is TGTGCCAGCAGCCGGCGGGCGGGGGAGCAGTACTTC.

The genes are TRBV25-1 and TRBJ2-5; D is ambiguous. The germline gives CDR1 MGHDK, CDR2 SYGVNS. The CDR3 contains 13 residues. Trimming cost V 6 bases and J 5 bases, with 13 bases left between them. CDR3 region: CASSGTLGETQYF. For the CDR3, the DNA is TGTGCCAGCAGCGGAACACTCGGGGAGACCCAGTACTTC.

The V call is TRBV2, the J call TRBJ1-1; D gene ambiguous. The germline gives CDR1 SNHLY, CDR2 FYNNEI. The CDR3 extends over 13 amino acids. V lost 6 bases, J lost 0 bases, and 8 bases lay in between. The CDR3 sequence is CASRAGVNTEAFF. Here the CDR3 DNA reads TGTGCCAGCAGGGCAGGCGTGAACACTGAAGCTTTCTTT. The full variable domain, in which reference TRBV2 and TRBJ1-1 provide the parts outside the CDR3, is EPEVTQTPSHQVTQMGQEVILRCVPISNHLYFYWYRQILGQKVEFLVSFYNNEISEKSEIFDDQFSVERPDGSNFTLKIRSTKLEDSAMYFCASRAGVNTEAFFGQGTRLTVV.

There are a few counts of this clonotype. V gene TRBV10-3 combines with J gene TRBJ1-1, with TRBD1 matching over 7 bases. Germline-derived CDR1 and CDR2 are ENHRY and SYGVKD. The CDR3 contains 13 residues. Trimming at V came to 7 bases and at J to 7 bases, leaving 9 bases not matched to a gene. CDR3 nucleotides: TGTGCCATCAAAAATGAGGGGGCTGGTGAAGCTTTCTTT. Translation: CAIKNEGAGEAFF.

The J gene is TRBJ1-2, the V gene TRBV12-3 or TRBV12-4; no clear D. V was trimmed by 7 bases and J by 0 bases, leaving 15 bases between them. The CDR3 length is 15 residues. The CDR3 nucleotides read TGTGCCAGCACCCCCGGGAGCCGAGCTAACTATGGCTACACCTTC. It encodes CASTPGSRANYGYTF.

This clonotype was recorded only once. The chain has TRBV29-1 and TRBJ1-2, with D unclear. The CDR3 sequence is 14 residues long. Trimming removed 4 bases from V and 6 bases from J, with 18 bases in between. From germline, CDR1 is SQVTM and CDR2 ANQGSEA. CDR3 nucleotide sequence: TGCAGCGTTGGAAACAGTCAGGATATTAATGGCTACACCTTC. Translating it yields CSVGNSQDINGYTF.

As regards this clonotype: In this CDR3 the conserved last residue, phenylalanine or tryptophan, is missing, so a read error is likely. It is unclear where the CDR3 begins or ends on the DNA, so no DNA is shown, and the CDR3 is as TCRdb lists it. The chain combines TRBV12-3 or TRBV12-4 with TRBJ2-5. The CDR3 length is 8 residues, termini included. CDR3 region: CASGDSYY.

V and J are TRBV7-8 and TRBJ2-2, with 7 bases that match TRBD2. CDR1 and CDR2 (germline): SGHVS, FQNEAQ. The CDR3 contains 16 residues. With 5 bases clipped from V and 1 base from J, the junction kept 7 bases outside the gene matches. CDR3 loop: CASSPPLAVNTGELFF. CDR3 bases: TGTGCCAGCAGCCCTCCTCTAGCGGTGAACACCGGGGAGCTGTTTTTT.

This chain's CDR3 is CASSPWTGMNTEAFF. The CDR3 DNA reads TGTGCCAGCAGCCCATGGACAGGAATGAACACTGAAGCTTTCTTT. This chain uses TRBV9 with TRBJ1-1; 7 nucleotides match TRBD1. After removal of 4 bases from V and 0 bases from J, the junction contained 6 bases not matched to a gene. The CDR3 is 15 amino acids. Germline V gives CDR1 SGDLS, CDR2 YYNGEE.

Concerning this clonotype: Germline and junction disagree at one end, which may indicate a read error. The V and J genes are TRBV5-4 and TRBJ1-1; TRBD1 matches 8 bases. This CDR3 has 18 amino acids. Germline-derived CDR1 and CDR2 are SGHNT and YYREEE (reference sequence). The CDR3 nucleotides are TGTGCCAACAGCCCCGGGGGGGGGCAGGGGGCGAGGAACACTGAAGCTTTCTTT. Translation: CANSPGGGQGARNTEAFF.

V usage is TRBV14 and J usage is TRBJ2-7, with D unclear. V was cut by 0 bases and J by 1 base, with 10 bases left in between. This CDR3 comprises 15 residues. The V gene's germline CDR1 is SGHDN and CDR2 FVKESK. CDR3 sequence: CASSQDSARSYEQYF. The CDR3 nucleotides are TGTGCCAGCAGCCAAGACTCCGCCAGGTCCTACGAGCAGTACTTC.

This clonotype has only a few counts. The CDR3 nucleotides read TGTGCCACCAGCAGAGATCTCGGGGGCGAGCAGTACTTC. It is translated as CATSRDLGGEQYF. The rearrangement uses TRBV15 and TRBJ2-7; tentatively, D is TRBD2 (6 bases). Trimming took off 0 bases at V and 6 bases at J, with 9 bases between the two ends. The CDR3 runs 13 residues. CDR1 LNHNV and CDR2 YYDKDF come from the germline V gene (reference sequence).

Details on this clonotype: One end of the junction does not line up with germline, which may come from a read error. The CDR3 loop reads CTSSRSDGYTF. The DNA for the CDR3 is TGTACCAGCAGCCGATCGGATGGCTACACCTTC. V gene TRBV2 combines with J gene TRBJ1-2; no reliable D call. The germline V gene has CDR1 SNHLY and CDR2 FYNNEI. The CDR3 has 11 residues.

This clonotype was found a few times. The chain has TRBV6-5 and TRBJ1-1; D is uncertain. V was trimmed by 5 bases and J by 10 bases, leaving 11 bases between them. This CDR3 is built from 11 residues. Germline V gives CDR1 MNHEY, CDR2 SVGAGI. The CDR3 DNA follows: TGTGCCAGCAGTGAACGTGGTGGAGCTTTCTTT. As protein: CASSERGGAFF.

The chain links TRBV9 to TRBJ2-7; 7 bases match TRBD2. V lost 3 bases, J lost 2 bases, and 8 bases stayed unmatched. CDR1 and CDR2 (germline): SGDLS, YYNGEE. The CDR3 length is 15 residues. CDR3 loop: CASSAHRGEPYEQYF. CDR3 sequence (DNA): TGTGCCAGCAGCGCCCATCGGGGGGAACCCTACGAGCAGTACTTC.